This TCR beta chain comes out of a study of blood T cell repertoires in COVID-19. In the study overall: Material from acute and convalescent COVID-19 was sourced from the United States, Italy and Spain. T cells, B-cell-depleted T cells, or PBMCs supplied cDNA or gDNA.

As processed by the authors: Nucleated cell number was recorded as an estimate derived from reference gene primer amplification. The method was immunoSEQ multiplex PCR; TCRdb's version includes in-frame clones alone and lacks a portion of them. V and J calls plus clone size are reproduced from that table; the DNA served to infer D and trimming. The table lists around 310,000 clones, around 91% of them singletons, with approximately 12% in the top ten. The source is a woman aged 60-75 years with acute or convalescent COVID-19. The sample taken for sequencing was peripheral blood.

CDR3 in DNA: TGTGCCAGTAGTCCTATAGGTCTCGACACCAAAAACATTCAGTACTTC. This translates into CASSPIGLDTKNIQYF. This sequence joins TRBV19 and TRBJ2-4; no clear D. CDR1 LNHDA and CDR2 SQIVND come from the germline V gene (reference sequence). CDR3 length: 16 residues. Trimming removed 5 bases at V and 2 bases at J, with 16 bases between.